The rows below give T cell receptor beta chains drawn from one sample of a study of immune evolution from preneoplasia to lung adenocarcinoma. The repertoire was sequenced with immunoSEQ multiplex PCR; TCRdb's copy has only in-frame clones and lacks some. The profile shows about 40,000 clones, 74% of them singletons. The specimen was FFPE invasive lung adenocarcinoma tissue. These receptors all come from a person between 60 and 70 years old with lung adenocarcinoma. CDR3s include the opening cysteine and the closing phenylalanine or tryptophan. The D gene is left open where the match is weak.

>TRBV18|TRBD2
CASSPLAAAGGGEQFF
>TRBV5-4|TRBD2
CASSQDLAGAVIQETQYF
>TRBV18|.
CASFQGRRYQETQYF
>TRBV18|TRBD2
CASSQAGGSDTQYF
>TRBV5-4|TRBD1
CASSRQGTGANVLTF
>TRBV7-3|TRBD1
CASSRDRGDTQYF
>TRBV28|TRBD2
CASSSILAGVYNEQFF
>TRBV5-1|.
CASSLAQLGETQYF
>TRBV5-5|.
CASSLAANYGYTF
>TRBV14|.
CASSPIGGTYNEQFF
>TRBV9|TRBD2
CASSAIAGGGTDTQYF
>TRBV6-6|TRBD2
CASSYTLGTSYGELFF
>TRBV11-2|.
CASSPPANTGELFF
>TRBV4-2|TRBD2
CASSQKAGGDNEQFF
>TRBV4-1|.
CASSQDDRTVVPQHF
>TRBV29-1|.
CSVDRLVSYYGYTF
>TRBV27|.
CASSLQVSYEQYF
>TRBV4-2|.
CASSQDSGGRETQYF
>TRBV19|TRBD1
CASSMDLRGTYEQYF
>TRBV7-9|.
CASNSAAPYNEQFF
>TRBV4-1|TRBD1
CASSLGGQDEQYF
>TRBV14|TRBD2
CASSRVTSGRSENEQFF
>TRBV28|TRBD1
CASRPGTGADEQYF
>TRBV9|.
CASSSRQGTTDTQYF
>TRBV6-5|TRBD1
CASSGGTGKGYGYTF
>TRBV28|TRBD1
CASSSRTGGTAQQYF
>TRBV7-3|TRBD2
CASSLGLAGGPVDNEQFF
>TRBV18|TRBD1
CASSPRQGVYEQYF
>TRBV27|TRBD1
CASSRDRSSTNEKLFF
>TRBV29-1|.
CSVGRDSPRGEQFF
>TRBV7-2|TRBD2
CASSSRGRANEQFF
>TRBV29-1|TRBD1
CSVQGQGLGNTEAFF
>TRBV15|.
CATSRAQTSLGNTDTQYF
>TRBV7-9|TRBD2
CASSYSLAGVIGELFF
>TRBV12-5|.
CASGLGSNQPQHF
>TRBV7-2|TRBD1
CASSPGTGAREQYF
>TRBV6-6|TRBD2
CASSTGLAGVYNEQFF
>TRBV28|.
CASSRQTGNTIYF
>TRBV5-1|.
CASSLAAYTDTQYF
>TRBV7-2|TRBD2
CASSPPRGLPTYNEQFF
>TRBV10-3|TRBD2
CAISESGTRVYF
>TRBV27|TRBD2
CASSLRPGTSGRTYEQYF